Below are 9 T cell receptor beta chains sequenced from a single sample in a study of T cell responses to AZD1222 COVID-19 vaccine. The repertoire was sequenced with immunoSEQ multiplex PCR; TCRdb's copy has only in-frame clones and lacks some. The repertoire consists of 130,000 to 150,000 clones, with under 95% occurring once and the leading ten covering 5.2%. The material sequenced was peripheral blood, taken on day 0 of AZD1222 vaccination. These receptors all come from an adult in good health.

This clone was counted a single time. The CDR3 is CASSPDRYSGNTIYF. The CDR3 nucleotides are TGTGCCAGCAGCCCAGACAGGTACTCTGGAAACACCATATATTTT. The V and J genes are TRBV11-2 and TRBJ1-3; the D gene is possibly TRBD1 (6 bases). V was shortened by 5 bases and J by 0 bases, with 11 bases between the two germline ends. The V gene's germline CDR1 is SGHAT and CDR2 FQNNGV. The CDR3 covers 15 residues.

J is TRBJ2-6 and V is TRBV6-5; the match to TRBD1 covers 8 bases. Germline-derived CDR1 and CDR2 are MNHEY and SVGAGI. V gave up 6 bases and J gave up 1 base; unmatched junction bases: 2. The CDR3 is made up of 15 amino acids. The CDR3 loop reads CASRTGASGANVLTF. The CDR3 DNA is TGTGCCAGCAGGACAGGGGCTTCTGGGGCCAACGTCCTGACTTTC.

The sample holds a few counts of this clone. V is TRBV9 and J is TRBJ2-7, with 7 bases lining up with TRBD1. Germline-derived CDR1 and CDR2 are SGDLS and YYNGEE. The CDR3 is 15 residues long. J gave up 0 bases and V 0 bases, and 3 bases lay outside the gene matches. CDR3 in amino acids: CASSVGDSPSYEQYF. CDR3 DNA: TGTGCCAGCAGCGTAGGGGACAGTCCCTCCTACGAGCAGTACTTC.

The chain recombines TRBV11-3 with TRBJ2-1, with TRBD2 matching over 8 bases. Losses at the gene ends were 4 bases for V and 6 bases for J; bases not matched to a gene: 5. Germline-derived CDR1 and CDR2 are SGHNT and YENEEA. The CDR3 has 14 residues. The CDR3 DNA reads TGTGCCAGCAGCTCGACTAGCGCGCGCAATGAGCAGTTCTTC. It translates to CASSSTSARNEQFF.

This chain uses TRBV24-1 with TRBJ1-3, with 7 bases identical to TRBD1. The CDR3 totals 15 residues. Trimming cost V 8 bases and J 2 bases; bases outside gene matches: 8. Germline assignment: CDR1 KGHDR and CDR2 SFDVKD. The CDR3 here is CATKTRTGTGNTIYF. DNA for the CDR3: TGTGCCACCAAGACGAGGACAGGCACTGGAAACACCATATATTTT.

The chain combines TRBV11-1 with TRBJ1-3, with D uncertain. In germline, CDR1 is SGHAT, CDR2 FQDESV (reference sequence). The CDR3 totals 15 residues. The V gene lost 3 bases and the J gene lost 0 bases, with 9 bases spanning the gap. CDR3 nucleotide sequence: TGTGCCAGCAGCTTGTCCTGGACCTCTGGAAACACCATATATTTT. Protein sequence: CASSLSWTSGNTIYF.

The chain uses TRBV12-3 or TRBV12-4 and TRBJ2-7; 7 bases map to TRBD1. Trimming cost V 4 bases and J 3 bases; bases outside gene matches: 3. The CDR3 totals 13 residues. The CDR3 sequence: CASSWDSGYEQYF. CDR3 nucleotide sequence: TGTGCCAGCAGTTGGGACAGCGGCTACGAGCAGTACTTC.

This clone is medium-sized within its sample. For the CDR3, the DNA is TGTGCCATCAGCGGATGGACAGGAGGTTACACTGAAGCTTTCTTT. Translation: CAISGWTGGYTEAFF. The J gene is TRBJ1-1, the V gene TRBV10-3; 7 nucleotides align to TRBD1. Germline CDR1 and CDR2: ENHRY and SYGVKD. The CDR3 is 15 residues long. V lost 6 bases, J lost 3 bases, and 10 bases stayed unmatched.

This clone was seen more than once but under ten times. The chain links TRBV5-4 to TRBJ2-7; D gene uncertain. Germline CDR1 and CDR2: SGHNT and YYREEE (reference sequence). Trimming shortened V by 0 bases and J by 3 bases, and 7 bases separated the two germline ends. The length of the CDR3 is 13 residues. CDR3 loop: CASSLDSHYEQYF. CDR3 bases: TGTGCCAGCAGCTTGGACAGTCACTACGAGCAGTACTTC.